This is a list of T cell receptor beta chains from one sample in a study of CD8+ T cells in alopecia areata. Sequencing used immunoSEQ multiplex PCR; TCRdb keeps in-frame clones, though not all of them. The sample lists some 150,000 clones, 40% to 60% occurring once. Here the sequenced sample was CD8+ T cells sorted from blood, taken at week 0. These receptors were collected from a human donor with alopecia areata. The CDR3 runs from the conserved cysteine through the conserved F or W. The D gene is left open where the match is weak. Clone size is stated in some rows and not others, as once, few, many or a class when expanded.

j_call clone_size v_call d_call cdr3_nt cdr3_aa
TRBJ2-5 few TRBV12-5 TRBD1 TGTGCTAGTGCTGGGACAGGGGTGGAAGAAGAGACCCAGTACTTC CASAGTGVEEETQYF
TRBJ1-4 NA TRBV5-1 NA TGCGCCAGCAGCTTGGAACAGGCAACTAATGAAAAACTGTTTTTT CASSLEQATNEKLFF
TRBJ2-5 NA TRBV13 NA TGTGCCAGCAGCTTAGGGGAAGAAGAGACCCAGTACTTC CASSLGEEETQYF
TRBJ2-3 NA TRBV5-1 TRBD2 TGCGCCAGCAGCCGGACTAGCGGGGTTGGAGATACGCAGTATTTT CASSRTSGVGDTQYF
TRBJ2-7 NA TRBV7-6 NA TGTGCCAGCAGCTTAGGGGGGGAAAACTACGAGCAGTACTTC CASSLGGENYEQYF
TRBJ1-1 NA TRBV11-2 NA TGTGCCAGCAGCTTAGTTACCGGGGGCAACGCTTTCTTT CASSLVTGGNAFF
TRBJ2-1 NA TRBV11-3 NA TGTGCCAGCAGCCCCCATGAGGGATCGTCCTACAATGAGCAGTTCTTC CASSPHEGSSYNEQFF
TRBJ2-7 NA TRBV5-6 NA TGTGCCAGCAGGCAAGCCAGGGGACCCTACGAGCAGTACTTC CASRQARGPYEQYF
TRBJ1-1 NA TRBV29-1 TRBD1 TGCAGCGTTGGGACAGGGGGGACTGAAGCTTTCTTT CSVGTGGTEAFF
TRBJ2-1 NA TRBV29-1 NA TGCAGCGTCGAAAGTGGCGGGGAGCAGTTCTTC CSVESGGEQFF
TRBJ1-5 few TRBV11-2 NA TGTGCCAGCAGCTTAGAGCCGACAGGTGGGCAGCCCCAGCATTTT CASSLEPTGGQPQHF
TRBJ1-6 NA TRBV7-2 NA TGTGCCAGCAGCTTAGGGGGACAAGGGAATTCACCCCTCCACTTT CASSLGGQGNSPLHF
TRBJ2-1 few TRBV7-6 TRBD2 TGTGCCAGCAGCTTAGGGCGAGCGGGGGGGATCAATGAGCAGTTCTTC CASSLGRAGGINEQFF
TRBJ2-1 NA TRBV30 NA TGTGCCATGACCTTTGGCTACAATGAGCAGTTCTTC CAMTFGYNEQFF
TRBJ1-2 NA TRBV20-1 NA TGCAGTGCTCGGGACTATGGCTACACCTTC CSARDYGYTF
TRBJ2-5 NA TRBV5-6 TRBD2 TGTGCCAGCGGATGGGGGACTAGCGCGGACGAGTACTTC CASGWGTSADEYF
TRBJ1-2 NA TRBV7-2 NA TGTGCCAGCAGCTTAGATCGAAGAGGCTACACCTTC CASSLDRRGYTF
TRBJ2-3 NA TRBV11-2 TRBD1 TGTGCCAGCAGCAGGGGCAGGGGGACAGATACGCAGTATTTT CASSRGRGTDTQYF
TRBJ2-4 few TRBV19 NA TGTGCCAGTAACGCCAACCCGCCGTTCGAGGACCCCGTCCAAAACATTCAGTACTTC CASNANPPFEDPVQNIQYF
TRBJ2-4 NA TRBV5-6 NA TGTGCCAGCAGCTTGGCCGGAGACAATATCGGTCAGTACTTC CASSLAGDNIGQYF
TRBJ2-7 medium-sized TRBV7-2 NA TGTGCCAGCAGCTTGGTCCCGAGGGACGAGCAGTACTTC CASSLVPRDEQYF
TRBJ2-2 NA TRBV9 TRBD2 TGTGCCAGCAGCGTTAGCGGGGGGAACACCGGGGAGCTGTTTTTT CASSVSGGNTGELFF
TRBJ1-6 NA TRBV25-1 NA TGTGCCAGCAGTGGAAGACGGGGAAGGTGGAACTTT CASSGRRGRWNF
TRBJ2-5 few TRBV30 NA TGTGCCTGGAGTCGGGCTGGGCGAGGCAAGACCCAGTACTTC CAWSRAGRGKTQYF
TRBJ1-2 NA TRBV29-1 NA TGCAGCGTTGAAGATGGGAAGATGCATGGCTACACCTTC CSVEDGKMHGYTF
TRBJ2-5 NA TRBV4-3 TRBD2 TGCGCCAGCAGCCAAGTAATAATATCTGATGGGCGGGGGGTCCAAGAGACCCAGTACTTC CASSQVIISDGRGVQETQYF
TRBJ1-2 NA TRBV19 NA TGTGCCAGTTGGCGATCCCATGGCTACACCTTC CASWRSHGYTF
TRBJ1-1 few TRBV19 NA TGTGCCAGTAGTCTGGGGAACACTGAAGCTTTCTTT CASSLGNTEAFF
TRBJ1-2 once TRBV7-8 NA TGTGCCAGCAGCTATTTGGACGGAGTAGATGGCTACACCTTC CASSYLDGVDGYTF
TRBJ1-1 few TRBV5-1 NA TGCGCCAGCAGTGGGGCAGCCAACACTGAAGCTTTCTTT CASSGAANTEAFF
TRBJ2-1 NA TRBV2 NA TGTGCCAGCGCTATAAATGAGCAGTTCTTC CASAINEQFF
TRBJ1-2 NA TRBV10-3 TRBD1 TGTGCCATCAGTGAGTCACGCAGGGGGCGCGGTAGAAACTATGGCTACACCTTC CAISESRRGRGRNYGYTF
TRBJ2-7 NA TRBV7-3 NA TGTGCCAGCAGCTTAACCTCCGACTCTACCTACGAGCAGTACTTC CASSLTSDSTYEQYF
TRBJ1-2 NA TRBV4-1 NA TGCGCCAGCAGCCAAGGATTGGGATTCTATGGCTACACCTTC CASSQGLGFYGYTF
TRBJ2-7 NA TRBV29-1 TRBD1 TGCAGTGGCACGGGACAGGGGACCTACGAGCAGTACTTC CSGTGQGTYEQYF
TRBJ2-1 NA TRBV19 NA TGTGCCAGTAGTATATCGCCGTATCTAAATGAGCAGTTCTTC CASSISPYLNEQFF
TRBJ1-2 few TRBV23-1 NA TGCGCCAGCAGCCAAGACAGAAACAACTATGGCTACACCTTC CASSQDRNNYGYTF
TRBJ2-1 few TRBV19 NA TGTGCCAGTAGTATAGAACTAGCCGGCTACAATGAGCAGTTCTTC CASSIELAGYNEQFF